The 24 T cell receptor beta chains presented below share a single source sample, sequenced in a study of T-cell reconstitution after alpha-beta-depleted transplantation in children. Molecular barcoding with unique molecular identifiers was used for the TCRbeta library. Using its own MiXCR run on the PCR reads, TCRdb lists one record per CDR3 protein. The sample holds about 130,000 distinct CDR3 sequences; around 9.8% are singletons and the top ten take around 24%. The sequences come from PBMCs, mostly from graft donor cells, collected 180 days after TCRalphabeta/CD19-depleted stem cell transplant. These receptors all come from a girl less than two years old who had a stem cell transplant for combined immunodeficiency, so the T cells may come from the graft donor.

The chain couples TRBV30 to TRBJ2-2; 14 bases fit TRBD2. The V gene's germline CDR1 is GTSNPN and CDR2 SVGIG (reference sequence). V was pared by 7 bases and J by 3 bases, with 10 bases of the junction left unmatched. This CDR3 is built from 17 residues. The CDR3 spells CAYSPGLAGVDTGELFF. The CDR3, as DNA: TGTGCCTACTCACCGGGACTAGCGGGAGTTGACACCGGGGAGCTGTTTTTT.

The gene calls are TRBV20-1 and TRBJ2-7; D assignment may be TRBD1 or TRBD2 (5 bases each). V lost 6 bases, J lost 3 bases, and 9 bases lay in between. Germline CDR1 DFQATT, CDR2 SNEGSKA (reference sequence). The CDR3 length is 11 residues. CDR3: CSAERGYEQYF. For the CDR3, the DNA is TGCAGTGCCGAGAGGGGCTACGAGCAGTACTTC.

Turning to this clonotype: This CDR3 fails to terminate in the conserved phenylalanine or tryptophan, so it likely reflects a read error. The V call is TRBV6-1, the J call TRBJ2-3; 10 bases agree with TRBD2. This CDR3 spans 16 amino acids. The ends lost 3 bases at V and 1 base at J; junction bases unmatched: 4. Germline-derived CDR1 and CDR2 are MNHNS and SASEGT. CDR3 in amino acids: CASSESGRAGTDTQYS. In nucleotides, the CDR3 is TGTGCCAGCAGTGAGAGCGGGAGGGCGGGCACAGATACGCAGTATTCT.

The table lists this clonotype with a few counts. The V call is TRBV27, the J call TRBJ2-7; no firm D call. The CDR3 runs to 14 residues. Germline-derived CDR1 and CDR2 are MNHEY and SMNVEV (reference sequence). V was clipped by 4 bases and J by 0 bases, with 10 bases between them. CDR3 DNA sequence: TGTGCCAGCAGTTCCCGATCTGGCTCCTACGAGCAGTACTTC. Translation: CASSSRSGSYEQYF.

This clonotype has just a few counts. V usage is TRBV20-1 and J usage is TRBJ2-2, with a tentative D call TRBD1 (5 bases). This CDR3 is built from 16 residues. Deletions cut 3 bases from V and 1 base from J, with 15 bases between. Germline V gene sequence: CDR1 DFQATT, CDR2 SNEGSKA (reference sequence). Here the CDR3 reads CSARRTPTLNTGELFF. The CDR3 nucleotides read TGCAGTGCTAGGAGGACACCTACCTTGAACACCGGGGAGCTGTTTTTT.

The V gene is TRBV28, the J gene TRBJ1-1; TRBD1 is a possible D gene (5 bases). V was shortened by 1 base and J by 0 bases, with 12 bases between the two germline ends. The CDR3 is 16 residues long. The germline CDR1 and CDR2 sequences are MDHEN and SYDVKM. DNA of the CDR3: TGTGCCAGCAGTTTATTAGTGCAGGGAGTGAACACTGAAGCTTTCTTT. Its translation is CASSLLVQGVNTEAFF.

The rearrangement uses TRBV12-3 or TRBV12-4 and TRBJ2-1, with D perhaps TRBD2 (5 bases). The CDR3 loop spans 11 amino acids. V lost 6 bases and J lost 8, with 8 bases in between. CDR3 sequence (DNA): TGTGCCAGCAGCCCCGGGGATGAGCAGTTCTTC. Its translation: CASSPGDEQFF.

This clonotype was observed a few times. The V and J genes are TRBV11-2 and TRBJ2-7; D not resolved. CDR1 and CDR2 from the germline V gene are SGHAT and FQNNGV. V was clipped by 4 bases and J by 3 bases, with 4 bases between them. The CDR3 sequence is 11 residues long. The DNA for the CDR3 is TGTGCCAGCAGCTCGGTCTACGAGCAGTACTTC. This gives the protein CASSSVYEQYF. The complete variable domain, with remaining parts taken from reference TRBV11-2 and TRBJ2-7, reads EAGVAQSPRYKIIEKRQSVAFWCNPISGHATLYWYQQILGQGPKLLIQFQNNGVVDDSQLPKDRFSAERLKGVDSTLKIQPAKLEDSAVYLCASSSVYEQYFGPGTRLTVT.

In this sample, this clonotype turned up a few times. The chain carries TRBV30 and TRBJ2-3, with 8 positions matching TRBD2. J gave up 0 bases and V 2 bases, and 7 bases lay outside the gene matches. Germline loops: CDR1 GTSNPN, CDR2 SVGIG (reference sequence). The CDR3 is 16 amino acids. CDR3 amino acids: CAWSPRTSTSTDTQYF. The CDR3 region has the DNA TGTGCCTGGAGTCCTCGGACTAGCACTAGCACAGATACGCAGTATTTT.

The chain is built from TRBV5-1 and TRBJ2-7; 7 bases fit TRBD1. The junction had 12 bases not matched to a gene; V was cut back by 7 bases and J by 5 bases. This CDR3 comprises 14 residues. CDR1 is SGHRS and CDR2 is YFSETQ in the germline V gene. As DNA, the CDR3 is TGCGCCAGCGGCGCCGGGACAGATGATGACGAGCAGTACTTC. Translating it yields CASGAGTDDDEQYF.

V usage is TRBV20-1 and J usage is TRBJ2-7; 10 bases are a match to TRBD2. Germline V gene data show CDR1 as DFQATT and CDR2 as SNEGSKA (reference sequence). This CDR3 region has 14 residues. V was clipped by 5 bases and J by 7 bases; unmatched bases: 11. The DNA for the CDR3 is TGCAGTGCTGAGTGGCCTAGCGGGGGTAGGGAGCAGTACTTC. Translating it yields CSAEWPSGGREQYF.

This clonotype was seen more than once but under ten times. The chain joins TRBV5-5 to TRBJ2-3; D is perhaps TRBD1 (5 bases). CDR3 length equals 16 residues. V shed 0 bases and J shed 2 bases, with 13 bases lying between them. From germline, CDR1 is SGHKS and CDR2 YYEKEE (reference sequence). The CDR3 here is CASSLERRVVTDTQYF. The CDR3 bases are TGTGCCAGCAGCTTGGAGCGCAGGGTAGTCACAGATACGCAGTATTTT.

The chain couples TRBV6-1 to TRBJ1-4; D call uncertain. The V gene lost 4 bases and the J gene lost 0 bases, with 9 bases spanning the gap. This CDR3 contains 15 residues. The germline V gene encodes CDR1 MNHNS and CDR2 SASEGT. The CDR3 loop reads CASSVTVATNEKLFF. The CDR3 DNA follows: TGTGCCAGCAGTGTAACAGTGGCAACTAATGAAAAACTGTTTTTT.

V gene TRBV20-1 combines with J gene TRBJ2-5; D perhaps matches TRBD1 (6 bases). This CDR3 spans 12 amino acids. Deletions cut 7 bases from V and 1 base from J, with 10 bases between. Germline assignment: CDR1 DFQATT and CDR2 SNEGSKA (reference sequence). The chain's CDR3 is CSGDTFQETQYF. CDR3 bases: TGCAGTGGGGACACTTTCCAAGAGACCCAGTACTTC.

This rearrangement joins TRBV5-1 to TRBJ1-4; the D is unclear. V shed 0 bases and J shed 8 bases, with 14 bases lying between them. The CDR3 has 15 amino acids. Germline CDR1 SGHRS, CDR2 YFSETQ. CDR3 DNA sequence: TGCGCCAGCAGCTTGGAGGGCGACCCGGGGGAAAAACTGTTTTTT. Translating gives CASSLEGDPGEKLFF.

This clonotype was seen a few times. The rearrangement uses TRBV6-5 and TRBJ2-1; a possible D gene is TRBD2 (5 bases). CDR3 size: 14 residues. CDR1 and CDR2 (germline): MNHEY, SVGAGI. Trimming took 6 bases from V and 8 from J, leaving 17 bases between them. The CDR3 here is CASSRPLAPYEQFF. The CDR3 bases are TGTGCCAGCAGCCGCCCCTTAGCGCCGTATGAGCAGTTCTTC.

The chain uses TRBV24-1 and TRBJ2-3; D is undetermined. From germline, CDR1 is KGHDR and CDR2 SFDVKD. This CDR3 has 15 amino acids. V gave up 7 bases and J gave up 0 bases, with 13 bases separating them. CDR3 sequence: CATRPKWSSTDTQYF. CDR3 in DNA: TGTGCCACCAGACCTAAATGGAGCAGCACAGATACGCAGTATTTT.

This rearrangement joins TRBV20-1 to TRBJ2-7; the match to TRBD2 covers 12 bases. This CDR3 has 15 residues. Germline V gives CDR1 DFQATT, CDR2 SNEGSKA (reference sequence). Trimming took 4 bases from V and 2 from J; bases not matched to a gene: 6. Here the CDR3 reads CSAIPRTSGTYEQYF. In nucleotides, the CDR3 is TGCAGTGCTATACCTCGGACTAGCGGGACCTACGAGCAGTACTTC.

The chain carries TRBV20-1 and TRBJ1-6; D gene uncertain. The CDR3 covers 15 residues. Trimming removed 3 bases at V and 0 bases at J, with 9 bases between. In germline, CDR1 is DFQATT, CDR2 SNEGSKA (reference sequence). The CDR3 protein is CSASERSSYNSPLHF. The CDR3 DNA reads TGCAGTGCTAGTGAACGGAGCTCCTATAATTCACCCCTCCACTTT.

The gene calls are TRBV20-1 and TRBJ2-1; D unresolved. V was pared by 4 bases and J by 2 bases, with 9 bases between. This CDR3 region has 13 residues. CDR1 is DFQATT, CDR2 SNEGSKA, per germline (reference sequence). DNA of the CDR3: TGCAGTGCTAATCCTGTTCCCTACAATGAGCAGTTCTTC. It specifies CSANPVPYNEQFF.

This clonotype was counted between two and nine times. The genes are TRBV9 and TRBJ2-2; 15 bases are a match to TRBD2. CDR1 and CDR2 from the germline V gene are SGDLS and YYNGEE. V lost 9 bases and J lost 0; bases outside the gene matches: 18. The CDR3 extends over 21 amino acids. CDR3 in amino acids: CAISGTSGRLPSFANTGELFF. CDR3 coding DNA: TGTGCCATTTCCGGGACTAGCGGGAGGTTACCGTCCTTCGCGAACACCGGGGAGCTGTTTTTT.

The chain couples TRBV20-1 to TRBJ1-3; D is unclear. The CDR3 extends over 12 amino acids. Germline CDR1 DFQATT, CDR2 SNEGSKA (reference sequence). V was clipped by 7 bases and J by 3 bases, with 10 bases between them. Here the CDR3 DNA reads TGCAGTGGGGAGGCTGGTGGAAACACCATATATTTT. The encoded protein is CSGEAGGNTIYF.

This clonotype was picked up a small number of times. The V and J genes are TRBV20-1 and TRBJ2-5; 10 bases map to TRBD2. J gave up 4 bases and V 6 bases, and 14 bases lay outside the gene matches. This CDR3 is 16 amino acids long. The germline gives CDR1 DFQATT, CDR2 SNEGSKA (reference sequence). CDR3 sequence (DNA): TGCAGTGCCCCAGACGGGGCTAGCGGGAGAAGAGAGACCCAGTACTTC. Residues: CSAPDGASGRRETQYF.

This clonotype was counted only a few times. The chain employs TRBV4-3 and TRBJ2-7; perhaps TRBD1 as D (6 bases). Looked up from germline, CDR1 is LGHNA and CDR2 is YSLEER. The ends were cut back, 0 bases at V and 4 bases at J, with 10 bases in the middle. The CDR3 contains 14 residues. CDR3 protein: CASSQDRRGYEQYF. The CDR3 region has the DNA TGCGCCAGCAGCCAAGACCGCAGGGGTTACGAGCAGTACTTC.